These 14 T cell receptor beta chains were all obtained from the same sample, sequenced in a study of blood T cells in healthy people across ages. PCR was performed a second time for roughly 7 to 12 cycles using a sample-barcoded 5' primer and a J-beta primer mix. TCRdb reprocessed the 5' RACE reads with MiXCR, giving one entry per CDR3 protein. The sample holds about 1,400,000 distinct CDR3 sequences, approximately 63% seen once. Sequenced sample: blood. These receptors were obtained from a man aged 18-30 years in good health.

The rearrangement joins TRBV6-1 to TRBJ1-4, with TRBD1 matching 8 bases. The germline CDR1 and CDR2 sequences are MNHNS and SASEGT. V lost 6 bases to trimming and J lost 0 bases; unmatched junction nucleotides: 9. The CDR3 length is 17 residues. In DNA, the CDR3 is TGTGCCAGCAGGTCCGGGACAGGTGGAGCAACTAATGAAAAACTGTTTTTT. Amino acid sequence: CASRSGTGGATNEKLFF.

The chain joins TRBV11-2 to TRBJ2-3; D is ambiguous. Germline CDR1 SGHAT, CDR2 FQNNGV. Trimming took 5 bases from V and 2 from J, leaving 14 bases between them. The CDR3 is made up of 15 amino acids. The DNA for the CDR3 is TGTGCCAGCAGCCCTTGGGCCGATGACACAGATACGCAGTATTTT. Encoded protein: CASSPWADDTDTQYF.

The gene calls are TRBV7-2 and TRBJ2-3; no reliable D call. CDR1 is SGHTA and CDR2 is FQGNSA in the germline V gene. This CDR3 contains 15 residues. The germline V and J ends were trimmed by 5 bases and 0 bases, with 12 bases remaining between them. The CDR3 sequence is CASSRRHFSTDTQYF. The DNA for the CDR3 is TGTGCCAGCAGCCGACGACACTTTAGCACAGATACGCAGTATTTT.

This chain connects TRBV12-3 or TRBV12-4 to TRBJ2-4; D not certain. The CDR3 spans 13 residues. V was pared by 5 bases and J by 10 bases, with 15 bases between. The CDR3 protein is CASSLGRARIQYF. The CDR3 bases are TGTGCCAGCAGTCTTGGACGGGCGAGGATTCAGTACTTC.

Concerning this clonotype: The junction does not match germline at one end; this may be a read error. The J gene is TRBJ2-7, the V gene TRBV29-1; D possibly corresponds to TRBD1 (6 bases). Germline lookup yields CDR1 SQVTM and CDR2 ANQGSEA. This CDR3 has 14 amino acids. The CDR3 loop is CSVEVRDTPYEQYF. The CDR3 bases are TGCAGCGTAGAAGTCCGGGACACCCCCTACGAGCAGTACTTC.

This clonotype was detected only a few times. CDR3 DNA sequence: TGCAGTGCTAGAGCAGGCGGGACAGGAGTTATCTACGAGCAGTACTTC. Its translation is CSARAGGTGVIYEQYF. The chain carries TRBV20-1 and TRBJ2-7, with TRBD1 matching over 8 bases. Germline V gene data show CDR1 as DFQATT and CDR2 as SNEGSKA (reference sequence). Trimming at V came to 1 base and at J to 3 bases, leaving 11 bases not matched to a gene. The CDR3 length is 16 residues.

V is TRBV4-1 and J is TRBJ1-5; no firm D call. Looked up from germline, CDR1 is MGHRA and CDR2 is YSYEKL. V gave up 0 bases and J gave up 0 bases, with 9 bases separating them. The CDR3 totals 16 residues. CDR3 DNA: TGCGCCAGCAGCCAAGAGAAGGGTGGTAGCAATCAGCCCCAGCATTTT. Translation: CASSQEKGGSNQPQHF.

The rearrangement joins TRBV7-9 to TRBJ2-3; D is unclear. The V end lost 5 bases, the J end lost 1 base, and 10 bases lay between the germline ends. The CDR3 length is 14 residues. The V gene's germline CDR1 is SEHNR and CDR2 FQNEAQ (reference sequence). CDR3: CASSPLRGTDTQYF. The CDR3 DNA sequence: TGTGCCAGCAGCCCCCTCCGGGGCACAGATACGCAGTATTTT.

The genes are TRBV6-5 and TRBJ2-7; D call uncertain. V was cut by 2 bases and J by 0 bases, with 8 bases left in between. CDR1 is MNHEY and CDR2 is SVGAGI in the germline V gene. The CDR3 loop spans 14 amino acids. CDR3 loop: CASSYDDNSYEQYF. The CDR3 DNA follows: TGTGCCAGCAGTTACGACGACAACTCCTACGAGCAGTACTTC.

The rearrangement uses TRBV19 and TRBJ2-1; D not resolved. V was clipped by 4 bases and J by 4 bases, with 11 bases between them. There are 14 residues in the CDR3. CDR1 is LNHDA and CDR2 is SQIVND in the germline V gene (reference sequence). The CDR3 DNA is TGTGCCAGTAGTAGGCGGTCAGGTTACAATGAGCAGTTCTTC. Residues: CASSRRSGYNEQFF.

The chain has TRBV4-2 and TRBJ1-1, with 7 nucleotides matching TRBD1. Germline values: CDR1 LGHNA, CDR2 YNFKEQ. This CDR3 region has 12 residues. Trimming removed 4 bases from V and 7 bases from J; junction bases left unmatched: 3. The CDR3 coding sequence is TGTGCCAGCAGCCCCGACAGGGTTGAAGCTTTCTTT. Translated: CASSPDRVEAFF.

The chain links TRBV24-1 to TRBJ2-4; perhaps TRBD1 as D (5 bases). The CDR3 is 12 amino acids. Trimming took off 3 bases at V and 11 bases at J, with 10 bases between the two ends. The V gene's germline CDR1 is KGHDR and CDR2 SFDVKD. This chain's CDR3 is CATSDPGQVQYF. CDR3 coding DNA: TGTGCCACCAGTGATCCAGGACAAGTTCAGTACTTC.

The chain couples TRBV4-3 to TRBJ2-2; D is uncertain. CDR3 length: 16 residues. CDR1 LGHNA and CDR2 YSLEER come from the germline V gene. Trimming removed 1 base from V and 0 bases from J, with 9 bases in between. The CDR3 region has the DNA TGCGCCAGCAGCCAAGTCTTGCTTGCGAACACCGGGGAGCTGTTTTTT. Translation: CASSQVLLANTGELFF.

The chain has TRBV4-2 and TRBJ2-1; 9 nucleotides line up with TRBD2. The CDR3 has 15 amino acids. Trimming at V came to 0 bases and at J to 9 bases, leaving 6 bases not matched to a gene. Germline CDR1 LGHNA, CDR2 YNFKEQ. The CDR3 region has the DNA TGTGCCAGCAGCCAAGATGGGACTAGCTTTGTTGAGCAGTTCTTC. This encodes CASSQDGTSFVEQFF.